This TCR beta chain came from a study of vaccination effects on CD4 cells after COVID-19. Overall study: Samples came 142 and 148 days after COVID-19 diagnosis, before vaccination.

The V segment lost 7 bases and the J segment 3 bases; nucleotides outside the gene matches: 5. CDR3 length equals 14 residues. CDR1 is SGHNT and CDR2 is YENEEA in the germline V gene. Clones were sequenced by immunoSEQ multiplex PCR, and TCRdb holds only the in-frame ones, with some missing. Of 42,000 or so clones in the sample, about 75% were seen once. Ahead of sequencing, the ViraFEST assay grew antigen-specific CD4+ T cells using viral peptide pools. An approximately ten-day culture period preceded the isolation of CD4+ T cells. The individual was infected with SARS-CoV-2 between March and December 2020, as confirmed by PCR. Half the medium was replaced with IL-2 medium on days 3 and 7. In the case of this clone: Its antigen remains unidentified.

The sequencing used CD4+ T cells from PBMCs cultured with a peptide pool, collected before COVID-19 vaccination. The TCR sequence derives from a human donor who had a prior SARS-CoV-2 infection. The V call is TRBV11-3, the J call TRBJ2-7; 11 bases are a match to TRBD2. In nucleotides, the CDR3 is TGTGCCAGCACCCTGACTAGCGGGGTCTACGAGCAGTACTTC. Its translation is CASTLTSGVYEQYF.